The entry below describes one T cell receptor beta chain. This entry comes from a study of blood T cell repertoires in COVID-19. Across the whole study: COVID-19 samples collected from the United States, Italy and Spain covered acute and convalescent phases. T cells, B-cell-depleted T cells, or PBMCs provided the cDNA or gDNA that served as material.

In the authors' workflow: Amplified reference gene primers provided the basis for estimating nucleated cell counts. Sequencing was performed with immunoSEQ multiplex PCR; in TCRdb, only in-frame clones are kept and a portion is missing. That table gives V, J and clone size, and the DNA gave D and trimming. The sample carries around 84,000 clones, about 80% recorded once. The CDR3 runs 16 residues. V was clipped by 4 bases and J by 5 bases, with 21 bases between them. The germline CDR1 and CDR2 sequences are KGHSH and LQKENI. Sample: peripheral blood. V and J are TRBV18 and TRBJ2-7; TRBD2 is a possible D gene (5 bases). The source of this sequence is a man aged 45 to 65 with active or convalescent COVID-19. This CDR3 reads CASSLSSTGSGDEQYF. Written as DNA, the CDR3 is TGTGCCAGCTCACTTTCGTCTACGGGGAGTGGGGACGAGCAGTACTTC.